The next 21 T cell receptor beta chains were all read from a single sample in a study of chemoradiotherapy in HPV16-positive cancers. Profiled with immunoSEQ multiplex PCR; TCRdb holds only in-frame clones, not every one. The sample holds fewer than 40,000 clones, 92% seen once. The material was blood, obtained from a patient who underwent chemoradiotherapy. These receptors were obtained from a human donor with HPV-associated anogenital cancer.

V usage is TRBV19 and J usage is TRBJ1-1; perhaps TRBD1 as D (6 bases). Per the germline V gene, CDR1 is LNHDA and CDR2 is SQIVND (reference sequence). With 6 bases removed from V and 0 bases from J, the gap between germline ends came to 11 bases. The CDR3 runs 14 residues. Here the CDR3 DNA reads TGTGCCAGTAGGCATGGACAGCTGAACACTGAAGCTTTCTTT. It translates to CASRHGQLNTEAFF.

The rearrangement joins TRBV7-2 to TRBJ2-7; D perhaps matches TRBD2 (6 bases). The germline CDR1 and CDR2 sequences are SGHTA and FQGNSA. V was pared by 10 bases and J by 2 bases, with 15 bases between. This CDR3 region has 13 residues. Written as DNA, the CDR3 is TGTGCCACCGCGATGGGCGGGGCCTACGAGCAGTACTTC. Protein product: CATAMGGAYEQYF.

By sample share, this clone is medium-sized. The chain uses TRBV6-5 and TRBJ1-1; D perhaps matches TRBD1 (6 bases). This CDR3 comprises 14 residues. The ends were cut back, 6 bases at V and 8 bases at J, with 19 bases in the middle. Germline assignment: CDR1 MNHEY and CDR2 SVGAGI. CDR3 DNA sequence: TGTGCCAGCAGCTGGACAGATAAGGGGGTAGAAGCTTTCTTT. Encoded protein: CASSWTDKGVEAFF.

For the CDR3, the DNA is TGTGCCAGCAGCCAAAGCTCCGGGACAGGGGAAAAGACCCAGTACTTC. As protein: CASSQSSGTGEKTQYF. This sequence joins TRBV14 and TRBJ2-5; 10 bases line up with TRBD1. Germline values: CDR1 SGHDN, CDR2 FVKESK. CDR3 size: 16 residues. The trim removed 2 bases at V and 6 bases at J, leaving 9 bases unmatched.

The J gene is TRBJ2-2, the V gene TRBV27; perhaps TRBD2 as D (6 bases). The CDR3 spans 13 residues. From germline, CDR1 is MNHEY and CDR2 SMNVEV (reference sequence). V lost 7 bases, J lost 5 bases, and 11 bases lay in between. CDR3 nucleotide sequence: TGTGCCAGCACCTATGGAGGGACCGGGGAGCTGTTTTTT. It codes for CASTYGGTGELFF.

The gene calls are TRBV4-2 and TRBJ2-3, with 8 positions matching TRBD2. Germline V gene data show CDR1 as LGHNA and CDR2 as YNFKEQ. J gave up 0 bases and V 0 bases, and 11 bases lay outside the gene matches. This CDR3 is 19 amino acids long. Written as DNA, the CDR3 is TGTGCCAGCAGCCAAGATTCGCAGGGCGGGGGGTATAGCACAGATACGCAGTATTTT. This translates into CASSQDSQGGGYSTDTQYF.

This chain joins TRBV9 and TRBJ2-1; TRBD2 matches 11 bases. The CDR3 is 16 residues long. Trimming at V came to 3 bases and at J to 4 bases, leaving 6 bases not matched to a gene. Germline CDR1 and CDR2: SGDLS and YYNGEE. Written as DNA, the CDR3 is TGTGCCAGCAGCGCTAGCGGGGGGAATATTTACAATGAGCAGTTCTTC. Its translation is CASSASGGNIYNEQFF.

The chain combines TRBV10-3 with TRBJ1-3, with D tentatively TRBD1 (6 bases). V lost 6 bases, J lost 0 bases, and 15 bases lay in between. The CDR3 is 16 amino acids. The V gene's germline CDR1 is ENHRY and CDR2 SYGVKD. CDR3 residues: CAIRAWTADSGNTIYF. CDR3 nucleotides: TGTGCCATCAGAGCCTGGACAGCGGACTCTGGAAACACCATATATTTT.

The rearrangement links TRBV5-1 to TRBJ1-2; D remains ambiguous. CDR1 is SGHRS and CDR2 is YFSETQ in the germline V gene. V lost 0 bases and J lost 4, with 7 bases in between. CDR3 size: 13 residues. The CDR3 sequence: CASSLGGTYGYTF. Here the CDR3 DNA reads TGCGCCAGCAGCTTGGGCGGAACCTATGGCTACACCTTC. Combining the CDR3 with reference TRBV5-1 and TRBJ1-2 gives the whole variable domain KAGVTQTPRYLIKTRGQQVTLSCSPISGHRSVSWYQQTPGQGLQFLFEYFSETQRNKGNFPGRFSGRQFSNSRSEMNVSTLELGDSALYLCASSLGGTYGYTFGSGTRLTVV.

This clone occurred once. The rearrangement joins TRBV21-1 to TRBJ2-7; TRBD1, the D gene given by the table, was not confirmed from the DNA. TRBV21-1 constitutes a pseudogene. This CDR3 contains 14 residues. The CDR3 DNA reads TGTGCCAGCAGCAAAGCGAGTAGGGGAACCGAGCAGTACTTC. Translation gives CASSKASRGTEQYF.

This CDR3 is CSVEVPREGTDTQYF. For the CDR3, the DNA is TGCAGCGTTGAAGTTCCCAGGGAGGGCACAGATACGCAGTATTTT. The V gene is TRBV29-1, the J gene TRBJ2-3, with D possibly TRBD2 on 6 matching bases. Germline V gene sequence: CDR1 SQVTM, CDR2 ANQGSEA. The CDR3 has 15 residues. V was clipped by 1 base and J by 1 base, with 12 bases between them.

This rearrangement joins TRBV7-2 to TRBJ1-2, with D unclear. Germline V gives CDR1 SGHTA, CDR2 FQGNSA. The CDR3 contains 16 residues. V was shortened by 0 bases and J by 0 bases, with 11 bases between the two germline ends. The CDR3 coding sequence is TGTGCCAGCAGCTTAGCGGCGGGTCCTGCTAACTATGGCTACACCTTC. This sequence encodes CASSLAAGPANYGYTF.

The V and J genes are TRBV7-8 and TRBJ2-3; TRBD1 aligns across 11 bases. Germline CDR1 SGHVS, CDR2 FQNEAQ. Unmatched junction bases numbered 10, after V lost 2 bases and J lost 6 bases. CDR3 length: 17 amino acids. The CDR3 loop is CASSLMFGTGGGDTQYF. For the CDR3, the DNA is TGTGCCAGCAGCTTAATGTTCGGGACAGGGGGGGGCGATACGCAGTATTTT.

This clone was counted a few times. J is TRBJ1-5 and V is TRBV7-9, with 8 bases lining up with TRBD1. This CDR3 comprises 16 residues. Per germline, CDR1 SEHNR and CDR2 FQNEAQ (reference sequence). Trimming removed 8 bases from V and 1 base from J; junction bases left unmatched: 10. This CDR3 reads CASDYGTGGSNQPQHF. The CDR3 DNA sequence: TGTGCCAGCGACTACGGGACAGGAGGGAGCAATCAGCCCCAGCATTTT.

The V call is TRBV10-3, the J call TRBJ2-7, with a tentative D call TRBD1 (6 bases). Trimming stripped 6 bases from V and 7 bases from J, with 16 bases between. Per the germline V gene, CDR1 is ENHRY and CDR2 is SYGVKD. The CDR3 has 13 amino acids. The CDR3: CAIRYGTNGEQYF. The DNA for the CDR3 is TGTGCCATCAGATATGGGACAAACGGGGAGCAGTACTTC.

V gene TRBV2 combines with J gene TRBJ1-1; D is possibly TRBD1 (5 bases). The CDR3 has 14 amino acids. Germline CDR1 is SNHLY and CDR2 is FYNNEI. Trimming shortened V by 7 bases and J by 4 bases, and 16 bases separated the two germline ends. The CDR3 coding sequence is TGTGCCAGCAACACGGGGCGACTGAGCACTGAAGCTTTCTTT. It encodes CASNTGRLSTEAFF. The full variable domain, with the rest looked up from reference TRBV2 and TRBJ1-1, is EPEVTQTPSHQVTQMGQEVILRCVPISNHLYFYWYRQILGQKVEFLVSFYNNEISEKSEIFDDQFSVERPDGSNFTLKIRSTKLEDSAMYFCASNTGRLSTEAFFGQGTRLTVV.

This chain uses TRBV21-1 with TRBJ1-1; TRBD1 is the table's D call, not checked against the DNA. TRBV21-1 has pseudogene status. The CDR3 is 16 residues long. The CDR3 sequence is CASSNGKPGQGTEAFF. The CDR3 coding sequence is TGTGCCAGCAGCAATGGGAAACCGGGACAAGGCACTGAAGCTTTCTTT.

The CDR3 sequence: CASSHRDRGDYGYTF. CDR3 coding DNA: TGCGCCAGCAGCCACAGGGACAGGGGTGACTATGGCTACACCTTC. This sequence joins TRBV4-1 and TRBJ1-2; TRBD1 agrees at 10 bases. From germline, CDR1 is MGHRA and CDR2 YSYEKL. This CDR3 has 15 amino acids. J was trimmed by 3 bases and V by 3 bases; bases with no gene match: 4.

The rearrangement joins TRBV5-4 to TRBJ2-1, with TRBD1 matching 10 bases. Germline lookup yields CDR1 SGHNT and CDR2 YYREEE (reference sequence). CDR3 length: 15 residues. The V segment lost 0 bases and the J segment 5 bases; nucleotides outside the gene matches: 2. CDR3 residues: CASSLGQGAHNEQFF. The DNA of the CDR3 is TGTGCCAGCAGCTTGGGACAGGGGGCGCACAATGAGCAGTTCTTC.

The chain recombines TRBV7-9 with TRBJ2-3; 8 nucleotides align to TRBD2. The CDR3 extends over 16 amino acids. With 4 bases clipped from V and 5 bases from J, the junction kept 11 bases outside the gene matches. Germline CDR1 SEHNR, CDR2 FQNEAQ (reference sequence). This chain's CDR3 is CASSSFGRGAGDTQYF. In DNA, the CDR3 is TGTGCCAGCAGCTCCTTCGGGCGGGGGGCTGGAGATACGCAGTATTTT. The full variable domain, completed using reference TRBV7-9 and TRBJ2-3, is DTGVSQNPRHKITKRGQNVTFRCDPISEHNRLYWYRQTLGQGPEFLTYFQNEAQLEKSRLLSDRFSAERPKGSFSTLEIQRTEQGDSAMYLCASSSFGRGAGDTQYFGPGTRLTVL.

This rearrangement joins TRBV5-1 to TRBJ1-3, with D hard to call. The CDR3 runs 14 residues. V dropped 5 bases and J dropped 8 bases, with 17 bases sitting between them. Germline V gene lookup returns CDR1 SGHRS and CDR2 YFSETQ. CDR3 DNA sequence: TGCGCCAGCAGTGCCGGAGCCGCCCGTGACACCATATATTTT. Protein sequence: CASSAGAARDTIYF. The complete variable domain, with remaining parts taken from reference TRBV5-1 and TRBJ1-3, reads KAGVTQTPRYLIKTRGQQVTLSCSPISGHRSVSWYQQTPGQGLQFLFEYFSETQRNKGNFPGRFSGRQFSNSRSEMNVSTLELGDSALYLCASSAGAARDTIYFGEGSWLTVV.